A selection of T cell receptor beta chains follows, all from one sample in a study of cytomegalovirus exposure and HLA in healthy donors. Repertoires were generated with immunoSEQ multiplex PCR, while TCRdb's copy carries only in-frame clones and drops some. The table has 90,000 to 140,000 clones, around 87% seen once. The material sequenced was PBMCs. These receptors all come from a woman between 18 and 29 years old in good health and CMV-seropositive. The CDR3 runs from the conserved cysteine through the conserved F or W. The D gene is left open where the match is weak. Not all rows give a size; the values are once, few, many and, for expanded clones, a class.

clone_size	d_call	cdr3_length	v_call	j_call	cdr3_nt	cdr3_aa
NA	NA	14	TRBV18	TRBJ1-2	TGTGCCAGCTCACCACCTCCGGGACAAACTGGCTACACCTTC	CASSPPPGQTGYTF
NA	NA	15	TRBV19	TRBJ1-5	TGTGCCAGTAGTATTGGCAGGGTCGGAAATCAGCCCCAGCATTTT	CASSIGRVGNQPQHF
NA	NA	11	TRBV6-5	TRBJ2-1	TGTGCCAGCAGTGCTAACAATGAGCAGTTCTTC	CASSANNEQFF
NA	NA	12	TRBV19	TRBJ1-1	TGTGCCAGTAGTAACCTAAACACTGAAGCTTTCTTT	CASSNLNTEAFF
NA	TRBD2	18	TRBV10-1	TRBJ2-1	TGCGCCAGCAGTGAGAACCGGAGGGGACTAGCTGCGGGGAATGAGCAGTTCTTC	CASSENRRGLAAGNEQFF
NA	NA	15	TRBV11-3	TRBJ1-2	TGTGCCAGCAGCTTAGATTGGGGCGAGGAATATGGCTACACCTTC	CASSLDWGEEYGYTF
NA	NA	16	TRBV5-6	TRBJ2-7	TGTGCCAGCAGCACCCTAGGGAGCGGAGTCTCCTACGAGCAGTACTTC	CASSTLGSGVSYEQYF
many	TRBD1	14	TRBV29-1	TRBJ1-2	TGCAGCGCTGCCTCTTCGACAGGGGACTATGGCTACACCTTC	CSAASSTGDYGYTF
NA	NA	15	TRBV5-1	TRBJ2-3	TGCGCCAGCAGCTTGGTGGGGCGGGGGCCAGATACGCAGTATTTT	CASSLVGRGPDTQYF
NA	NA	12	TRBV6-6	TRBJ2-5	TGTGCCAGCAGTCACCCCGGGGAGACCCAGTACTTC	CASSHPGETQYF
NA	NA	15	TRBV28	TRBJ2-3	TGTGCCAGCAGCCCCCATCAGGGGTTTATAGATACGCAGTATTTT	CASSPHQGFIDTQYF
NA	NA	16	TRBV5-1	TRBJ2-5	TGCGCCAGCAGCTTGCTACGGACAGTGGGCCAAGAGACCCAGTACTTC	CASSLLRTVGQETQYF
NA	NA	17	TRBV7-3	TRBJ2-6	TGTGCCAGCAGCCCTCCGGGACTTAGCTCTGGGGCCAACGTCCTGACTTTC	CASSPPGLSSGANVLTF
NA	TRBD1	17	TRBV7-9	TRBJ1-5	TGTGCCAGCAGCTTAGTTCCAGGGGGCGACGGGGATCAGCCCCAGCATTTT	CASSLVPGGDGDQPQHF
NA	NA	13	TRBV28	TRBJ2-7	TGTGCCAGCGGCAACAGGGTTCCCTACGAGCAGTACTTC	CASGNRVPYEQYF
NA	TRBD1	18	TRBV10-3	TRBJ1-1	TGTGCCATCACCAGAGGCGGTCCCGGGACAGGTATGAACACTGAAGCTTTCTTT	CAITRGGPGTGMNTEAFF
NA	NA	15	TRBV12-1	TRBJ2-5	TGTGCCAGCAGCTTTGGAGGGCTAGGGGGCGAGACCCAGTACTTC	CASSFGGLGGETQYF
few	TRBD1	13	TRBV11-3	TRBJ1-6	TGTGCCAGCAGCTTAAGACAGGGGTCACCCCTCCACTTT	CASSLRQGSPLHF
few	NA	14	TRBV18	TRBJ2-5	TGTGCCAGCTCACCAGGGCAGTCCCAAGAGACCCAGTACTTC	CASSPGQSQETQYF
NA	TRBD2	19	TRBV7-2	TRBJ2-1	TGTGCCAGCAGCTTAGTATCCAGCGGGGGCTCGAGCTCCTACAATGAGCAGTTCTTC	CASSLVSSGGSSSYNEQFF
NA	NA	16	TRBV23-1	TRBJ2-5	TGCGCCAGCAGTCAATCTAACCCGGGGAGGCAAGAGACCCAGTACTTC	CASSQSNPGRQETQYF
NA	TRBD1	13	TRBV30	TRBJ1-2	TGTGCCTGGAGTGAACAGGGGGCGTATCGCTACACCTTC	CAWSEQGAYRYTF
once	NA	14	TRBV9	TRBJ2-7	TGTGCCAGCAGCGTAGAGGGCACTAGGAGCGAGCAGTACTTC	CASSVEGTRSEQYF
NA	TRBD1	16	TRBV5-6	TRBJ1-2	TGTGCCAGCAGCGAGGGGGCAGGAGATCATAACTATGGCTACACCTTC	CASSEGAGDHNYGYTF
NA	NA	16	TRBV4-1	TRBJ1-3	TGCGCCAGCAGCCAAGGTCGCAGAAGCTCTGGAAACACCATATATTTT	CASSQGRRSSGNTIYF
once	NA	14	TRBV28	TRBJ1-1	TGTGCCAGCAGTTTATCCGGCAGGGGTACTGAAGCTTTCTTT	CASSLSGRGTEAFF
NA	NA	13	TRBV7-2	TRBJ1-1	TGTGCCAGCAGCCCAGACAGGTTTACTGAAGCTTTCTTT	CASSPDRFTEAFF
NA	TRBD1	17	TRBV5-7	TRBJ2-1	TGTGCCAGCAGCTTGGGAGTAGGGACAGGTGGTCTCAATGAGCAGTTCTTC	CASSLGVGTGGLNEQFF